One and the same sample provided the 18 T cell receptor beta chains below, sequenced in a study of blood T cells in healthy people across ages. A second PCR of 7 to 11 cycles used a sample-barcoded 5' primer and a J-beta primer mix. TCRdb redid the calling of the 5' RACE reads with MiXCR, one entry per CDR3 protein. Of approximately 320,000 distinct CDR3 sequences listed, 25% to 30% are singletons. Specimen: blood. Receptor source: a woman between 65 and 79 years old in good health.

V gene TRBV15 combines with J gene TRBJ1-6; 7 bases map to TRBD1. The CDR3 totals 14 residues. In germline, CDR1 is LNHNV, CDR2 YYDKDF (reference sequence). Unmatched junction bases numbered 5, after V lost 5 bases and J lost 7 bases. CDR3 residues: CATSGGQPNSPLHF. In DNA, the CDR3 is TGTGCCACCAGCGGGGGACAGCCCAATTCACCCCTCCACTTT.

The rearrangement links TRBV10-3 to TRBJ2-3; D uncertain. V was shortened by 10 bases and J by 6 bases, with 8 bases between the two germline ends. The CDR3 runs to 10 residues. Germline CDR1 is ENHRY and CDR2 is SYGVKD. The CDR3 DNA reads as TGTGCCACCGGTAGGGATACGCAGTATTTT. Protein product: CATGRDTQYF.

CDR3 loop: CASSSGLAGPARGETQYF. CDR3 DNA sequence: TGTGCCAGCAGTTCTGGACTAGCGGGTCCCGCTAGGGGAGAGACCCAGTACTTC. This chain uses TRBV2 with TRBJ2-5; 11 bases are shared with TRBD2. The CDR3 covers 18 residues. Germline V gene lookup returns CDR1 SNHLY and CDR2 FYNNEI. J gave up 4 bases and V 5 bases, and 15 bases lay outside the gene matches.

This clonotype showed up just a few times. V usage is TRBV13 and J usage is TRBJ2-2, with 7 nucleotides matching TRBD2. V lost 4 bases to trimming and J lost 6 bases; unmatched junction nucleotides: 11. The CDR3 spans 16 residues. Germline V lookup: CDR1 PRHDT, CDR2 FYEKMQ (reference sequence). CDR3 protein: CASSSKAGSGPGELFF. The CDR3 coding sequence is TGTGCCAGCAGCTCGAAAGCGGGATCAGGCCCCGGGGAGCTGTTTTTT.

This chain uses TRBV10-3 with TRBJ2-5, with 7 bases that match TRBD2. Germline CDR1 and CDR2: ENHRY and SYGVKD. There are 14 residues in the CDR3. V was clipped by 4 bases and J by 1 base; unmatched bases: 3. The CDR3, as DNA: TGTGCCATCAGTGCCAGCGGGACCCAAGAGACCCAGTACTTC. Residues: CAISASGTQETQYF.

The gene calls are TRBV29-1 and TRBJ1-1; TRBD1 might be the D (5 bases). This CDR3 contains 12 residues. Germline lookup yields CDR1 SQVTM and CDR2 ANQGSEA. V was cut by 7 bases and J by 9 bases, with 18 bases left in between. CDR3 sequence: CSDKTAETQAFF. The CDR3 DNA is TGCAGCGACAAGACAGCGGAGACCCAAGCTTTCTTT.

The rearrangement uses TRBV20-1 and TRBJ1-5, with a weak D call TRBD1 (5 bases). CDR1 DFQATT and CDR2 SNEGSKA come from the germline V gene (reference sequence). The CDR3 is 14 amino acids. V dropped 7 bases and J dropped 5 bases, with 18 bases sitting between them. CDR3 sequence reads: CSVAWGVGDQPQHF. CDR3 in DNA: TGCAGTGTGGCCTGGGGGGTTGGCGATCAGCCCCAGCATTTT.

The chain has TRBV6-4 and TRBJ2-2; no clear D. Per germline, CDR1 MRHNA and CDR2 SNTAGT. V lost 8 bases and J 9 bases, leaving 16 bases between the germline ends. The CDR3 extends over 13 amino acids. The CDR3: CASASTAWRELFF. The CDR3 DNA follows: TGTGCCAGCGCCTCGACGGCGTGGAGGGAGCTGTTTTTT.

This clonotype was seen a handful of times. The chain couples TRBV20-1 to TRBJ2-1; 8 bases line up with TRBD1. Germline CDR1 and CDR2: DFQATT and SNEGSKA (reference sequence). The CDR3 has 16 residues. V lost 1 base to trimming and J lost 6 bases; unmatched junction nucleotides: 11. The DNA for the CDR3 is TGCAGTGCTAGAGTGACGGACAGGGAAGGCGGCAATGAGCAGTTCTTC. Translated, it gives CSARVTDREGGNEQFF.

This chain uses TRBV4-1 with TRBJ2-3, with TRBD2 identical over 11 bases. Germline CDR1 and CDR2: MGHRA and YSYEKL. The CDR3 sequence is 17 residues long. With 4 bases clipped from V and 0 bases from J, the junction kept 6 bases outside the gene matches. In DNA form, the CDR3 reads TGCGCCAGCAGCCCCACCTTAGCGGGGGGGAGCACAGATACGCAGTATTTT. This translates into CASSPTLAGGSTDTQYF.

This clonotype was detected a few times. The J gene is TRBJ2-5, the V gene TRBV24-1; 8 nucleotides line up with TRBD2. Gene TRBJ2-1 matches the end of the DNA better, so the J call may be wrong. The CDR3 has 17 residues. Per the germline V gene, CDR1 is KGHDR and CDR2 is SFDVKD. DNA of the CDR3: TGTGCCACCAGTGATTTCCAAAAAGCGGGAGAGAGCAATGAGCAGTTCTTC. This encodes CATSDFQKAGESNEQFF.

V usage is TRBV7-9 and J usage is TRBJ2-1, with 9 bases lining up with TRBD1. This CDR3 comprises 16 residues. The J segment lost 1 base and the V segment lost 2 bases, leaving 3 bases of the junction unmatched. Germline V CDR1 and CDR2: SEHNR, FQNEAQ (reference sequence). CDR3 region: CASSLSTGGSYNEQFF. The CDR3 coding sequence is TGTGCCAGCAGCTTATCGACAGGGGGTTCCTACAATGAGCAGTTCTTC.

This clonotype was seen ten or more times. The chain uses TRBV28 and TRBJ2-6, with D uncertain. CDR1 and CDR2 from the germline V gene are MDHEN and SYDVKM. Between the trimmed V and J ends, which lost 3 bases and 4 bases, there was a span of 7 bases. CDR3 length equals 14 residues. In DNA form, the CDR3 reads TGTGCCAGCAGTTTCAGGTCCGGGGCCAACGTCCTGACTTTC. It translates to CASSFRSGANVLTF. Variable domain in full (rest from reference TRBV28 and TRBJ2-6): DVKVTQSSRYLVKRTGEKVFLECVQDMDHENMFWYRQDPGLGLRLIYFSYDVKMKEKGDIPEGYSVSREKKERFSLILESASTNQTSMYLCASSFRSGANVLTFGAGSRLTVL.

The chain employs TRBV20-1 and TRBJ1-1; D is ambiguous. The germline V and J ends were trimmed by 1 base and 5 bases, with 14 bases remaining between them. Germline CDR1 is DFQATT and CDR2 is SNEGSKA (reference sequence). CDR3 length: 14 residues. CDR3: CSARGGFGSTEAFF. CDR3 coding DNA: TGCAGTGCTAGAGGGGGATTCGGCTCGACTGAAGCTTTCTTT.

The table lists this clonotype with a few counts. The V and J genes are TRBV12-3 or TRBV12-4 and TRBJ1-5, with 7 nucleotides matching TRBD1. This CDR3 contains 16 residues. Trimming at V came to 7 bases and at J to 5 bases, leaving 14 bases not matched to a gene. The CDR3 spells CASTSSTGKLDQPQHF. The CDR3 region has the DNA TGTGCCAGCACCTCCTCGACAGGGAAGTTGGATCAGCCCCAGCATTTT.

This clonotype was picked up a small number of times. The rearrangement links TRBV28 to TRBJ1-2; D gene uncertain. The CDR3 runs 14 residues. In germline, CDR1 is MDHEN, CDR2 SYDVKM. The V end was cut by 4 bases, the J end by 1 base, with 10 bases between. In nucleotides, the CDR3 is TGTGCCAGCAGTTCCACAGTTGATAACTATGGCTACACCTTC. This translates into CASSSTVDNYGYTF.

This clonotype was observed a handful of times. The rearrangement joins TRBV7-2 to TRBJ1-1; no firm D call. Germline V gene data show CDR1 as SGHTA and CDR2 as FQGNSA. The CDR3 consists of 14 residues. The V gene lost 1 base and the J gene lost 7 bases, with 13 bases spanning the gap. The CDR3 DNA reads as TGTGCCAGCAGCTTAGTTCATGGCAGGAGTGAAGCTTTCTTT. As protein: CASSLVHGRSEAFF.

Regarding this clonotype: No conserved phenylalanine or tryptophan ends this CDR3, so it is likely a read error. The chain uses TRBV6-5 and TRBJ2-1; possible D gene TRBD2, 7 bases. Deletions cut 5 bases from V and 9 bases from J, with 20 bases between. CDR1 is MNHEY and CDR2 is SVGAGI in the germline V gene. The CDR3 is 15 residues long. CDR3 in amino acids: CASSPGHRGGGEQFS. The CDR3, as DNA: TGTGCCAGCAGTCCGGGACACCGGGGAGGGGGTGAGCAGTTCTCC.